This is a list of T cell receptor beta chains from one sample in a study of blood T cell repertoires in COVID-19. TCRdb's table, derived via immunoSEQ multiplex PCR, lists solely in-frame clones and lacks some. The table includes a few hundred thousand clones, 83% detected once. Sequenced sample: peripheral blood. The receptors were gathered from a man in his fifties with active or convalescent COVID-19. Both conserved end residues are part of each CDR3. Each record gives: V gene, D gene, J gene, clone size, CDR3 protein, CDR3 DNA. D genes are given only for firm matches. Rows may omit the clone size; those that give it use once, few, many or a size class.

TRBV7-9	.	TRBJ2-3	.	CASSLAGGRPSDTQYF	TGTGCCAGCAGCTTAGCGGGAGGTCGGCCATCAGATACGCAGTATTTT
TRBV4-1	.	TRBJ2-5	.	CASSQGQGETQYF	TGCGCCAGCAGCCAAGGGCAGGGAGAGACCCAGTACTTC
TRBV19	TRBD2	TRBJ2-7	few	CASTGPSGVYEQYF	TGTGCCAGTACGGGGCCTAGCGGGGTATACGAGCAGTACTTC
TRBV28	.	TRBJ1-4	.	CASRAQGAANEKLFF	TGTGCCAGCAGAGCCCAGGGTGCGGCTAATGAAAAACTGTTTTTT
TRBV6-1	.	TRBJ2-7	.	CASSEEPLYEQYF	TGTGCCAGCAGTGAAGAGCCCCTCTACGAGCAGTACTTC
TRBV6-1	TRBD1	TRBJ1-2	.	CASSEGTGRVGFGYTF	TGTGCCAGCAGTGAAGGGACAGGGAGGGTTGGGTTTGGCTACACCTTC
TRBV11-2	TRBD1	TRBJ1-2	.	CASSSNRGQGGYTF	TGTGCCAGCAGCTCAAACAGGGGGCAGGGTGGCTACACCTTC
TRBV9	TRBD1	TRBJ2-5	.	CASSVTGGGETQYF	TGTGCCAGCAGCGTAACAGGGGGCGGAGAGACCCAGTACTTC
TRBV27	TRBD2	TRBJ2-1	.	CASSLASGLSYNEQFF	TGTGCCAGCAGTTTAGCTAGCGGCCTATCCTACAATGAGCAGTTCTTC
TRBV5-4	.	TRBJ2-7	.	CASSLAGSEYF	TGTGCCAGCAGCTTGGCCGGGTCGGAGTACTTC
TRBV5-6	TRBD2	TRBJ2-7	.	CASSFQTSGISYEQYF	TGTGCCAGCAGCTTCCAGACTAGCGGGATCTCCTACGAGCAGTACTTC
TRBV29-1	TRBD2	TRBJ2-7	once	CSVMTSRSYEQYF	TGCAGCGTCATGACTAGCAGGTCTTACGAGCAGTACTTC
TRBV3-1/TRBV3-2	.	TRBJ2-1	.	CASSHLDEQFF	TGTGCCAGCAGCCATTTAGATGAGCAGTTCTTC
TRBV6-5	.	TRBJ1-1	.	CASRPGQRGTEAFF	TGTGCCAGCAGGCCTGGACAACGGGGGACTGAAGCTTTCTTT